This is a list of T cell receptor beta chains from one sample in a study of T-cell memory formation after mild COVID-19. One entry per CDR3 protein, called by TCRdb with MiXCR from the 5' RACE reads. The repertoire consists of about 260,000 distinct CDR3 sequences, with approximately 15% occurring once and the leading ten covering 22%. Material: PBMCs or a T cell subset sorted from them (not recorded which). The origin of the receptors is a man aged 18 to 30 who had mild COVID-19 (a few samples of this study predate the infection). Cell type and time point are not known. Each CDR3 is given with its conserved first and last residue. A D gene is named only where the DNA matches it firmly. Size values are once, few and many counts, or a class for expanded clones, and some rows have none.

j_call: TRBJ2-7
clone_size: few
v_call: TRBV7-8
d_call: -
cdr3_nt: TGTGCCAGCAGCTTAATTGGAGAGGCGGGGTACGAGCAGTACTTC
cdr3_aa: CASSLIGEAGYEQYF

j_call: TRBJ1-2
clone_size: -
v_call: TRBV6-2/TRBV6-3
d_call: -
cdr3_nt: TGTGCCAGCAGTTACTCGAGTGGCCGGATCTATGGCTACACCTTC
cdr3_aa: CASSYSSGRIYGYTF

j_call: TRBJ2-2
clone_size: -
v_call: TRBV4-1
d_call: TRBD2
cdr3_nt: TGCGCCAGCAGCCAAGATACAAGCGGGGGACACACCGGGGAGCTGTTTTTT
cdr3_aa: CASSQDTSGGHTGELFF

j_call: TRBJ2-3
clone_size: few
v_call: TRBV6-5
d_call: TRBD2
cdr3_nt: TGTGCCAGCAGTTTAGCGGGGACCTTCACAGATACGCAGTATTTT
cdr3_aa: CASSLAGTFTDTQYF

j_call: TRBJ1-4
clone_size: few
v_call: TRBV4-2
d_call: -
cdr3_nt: TGTGCCAGCAGCCAAGTATTGTCGAGGGGGGTTGAAAAACTGTTTTTT
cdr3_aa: CASSQVLSRGVEKLFF

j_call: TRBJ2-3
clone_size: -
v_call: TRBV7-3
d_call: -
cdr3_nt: TGTGCCAGCAGGGCCGGGAGCACAGATACGCAGTATTTT
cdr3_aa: CASRAGSTDTQYF

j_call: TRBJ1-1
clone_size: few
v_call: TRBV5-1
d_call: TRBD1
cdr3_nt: TGCGCCAGCAGCGAGGGACAGGTGAACACTGAAGCTTTCTTT
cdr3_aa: CASSEGQVNTEAFF

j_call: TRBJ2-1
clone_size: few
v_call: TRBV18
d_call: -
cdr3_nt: TGTGCCAGCTCACGGGGGGCGTACAATGAGCAGTTCTTC
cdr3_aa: CASSRGAYNEQFF

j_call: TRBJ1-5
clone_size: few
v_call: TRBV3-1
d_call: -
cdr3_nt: TGTGCCAGCAGCCAATCCCGAGGAGGTCAGCCCCAGCATTTT
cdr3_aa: CASSQSRGGQPQHF

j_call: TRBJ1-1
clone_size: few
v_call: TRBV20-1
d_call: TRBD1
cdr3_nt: TGCAGTGCTAGCCCGAGGACAGGCTATGAAGCTTTCTTT
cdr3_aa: CSASPRTGYEAFF

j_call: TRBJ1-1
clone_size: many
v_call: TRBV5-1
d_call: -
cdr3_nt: TGCGCCAGCAGCCTCGCTCGTATGAACACTGAAGCTTTCTTT
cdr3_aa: CASSLARMNTEAFF

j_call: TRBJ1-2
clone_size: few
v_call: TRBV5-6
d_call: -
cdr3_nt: TGTGCCAGCAGCTTGGCTCTCCCTTCTTATGGCTACACCTTC
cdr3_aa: CASSLALPSYGYTF

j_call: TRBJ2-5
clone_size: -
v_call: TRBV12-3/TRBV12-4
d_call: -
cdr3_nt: TGTGCCAGCAGAGCAGGACCTCACCAAGAGACCCAGTACTTC
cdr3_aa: CASRAGPHQETQYF

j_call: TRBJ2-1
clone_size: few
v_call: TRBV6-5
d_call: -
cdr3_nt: TGTGCCAGCAGTCCTATGACAGACAATGAGCAGTTCTTC
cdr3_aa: CASSPMTDNEQFF

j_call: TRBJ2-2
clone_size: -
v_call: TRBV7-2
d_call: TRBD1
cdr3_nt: TGTGCCAGCAGCTCCCGAGGGGGCCTGGAGCTGTTTTTT
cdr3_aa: CASSSRGGLELFF

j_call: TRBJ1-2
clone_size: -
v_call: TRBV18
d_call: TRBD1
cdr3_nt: TGTGCCAGCTCACCACCTTGGACAGGGAGGGATGGCTACACCTTC
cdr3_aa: CASSPPWTGRDGYTF

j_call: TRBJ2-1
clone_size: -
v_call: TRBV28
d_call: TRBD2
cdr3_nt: TGTGCCAGCAGGGACCGGACTAGCGGGACCCTTTGGCAGTTCTTC
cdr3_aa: CASRDRTSGTLWQFF

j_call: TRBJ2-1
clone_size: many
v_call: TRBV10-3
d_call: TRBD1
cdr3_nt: TGTGCCATCAGTCCAACAGGGGGCTCCTACAATGAGCAGTTCTTC
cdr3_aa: CAISPTGGSYNEQFF

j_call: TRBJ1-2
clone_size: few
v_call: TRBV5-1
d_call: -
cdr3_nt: TGCGCCAGCAGCTTGGGCGACAGCGGCTATGGCTACACCTTC
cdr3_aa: CASSLGDSGYGYTF

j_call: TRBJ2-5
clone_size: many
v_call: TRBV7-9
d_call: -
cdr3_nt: TGTGCCAGCAGCCTGAATACAGGAGAGACCCAGTACTTC
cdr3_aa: CASSLNTGETQYF

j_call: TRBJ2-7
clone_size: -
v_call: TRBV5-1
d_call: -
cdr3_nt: TGCGCCAGCAGCCCAGTCAAGGGGAGCTCCTACGAGCAGTACTTC
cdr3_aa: CASSPVKGSSYEQYF

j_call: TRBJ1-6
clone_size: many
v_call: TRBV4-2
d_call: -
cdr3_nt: TGTGCCAGCAGCCAAGATCCCGGTCCGGAGGAGCCCCTCCACTTT
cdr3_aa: CASSQDPGPEEPLHF

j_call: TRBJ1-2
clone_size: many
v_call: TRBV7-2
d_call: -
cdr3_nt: TGTGCCAGCAGCCCCCGATGGGAGGGCGGAGGCTACACCTTC
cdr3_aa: CASSPRWEGGGYTF

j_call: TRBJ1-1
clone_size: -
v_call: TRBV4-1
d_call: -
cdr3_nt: TGCGCCAGCAGCCAAGATCCCGGTCAGGGTTTCACTGAAGCTTTCTTT
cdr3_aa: CASSQDPGQGFTEAFF

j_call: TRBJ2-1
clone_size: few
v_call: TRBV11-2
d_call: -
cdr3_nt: TGTGCCAGCAGCTTCCGGGGGTACTACAATGAGCAGTTCTTC
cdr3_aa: CASSFRGYYNEQFF

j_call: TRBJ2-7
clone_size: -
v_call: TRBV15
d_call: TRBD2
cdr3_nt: TGTGCCACCAGAGAGATGGCGGGGGGCACGTTCAAGCAGTACTTC
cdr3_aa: CATREMAGGTFKQYF

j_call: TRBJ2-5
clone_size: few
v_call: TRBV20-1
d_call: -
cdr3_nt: TGCAGTGCTAGTCGGAGTGGGGGGTTCCAAGAGACCCAGTACTTC
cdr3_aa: CSASRSGGFQETQYF

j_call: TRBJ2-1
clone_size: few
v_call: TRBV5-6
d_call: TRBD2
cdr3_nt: TGTGCCAGCAGCAATCCCCCGGGACTAGCCGGAGGGGAGCAGTTCTTC
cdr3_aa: CASSNPPGLAGGEQFF

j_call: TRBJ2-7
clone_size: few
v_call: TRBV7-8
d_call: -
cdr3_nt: TGTGCCAGCAGCTTTCGGCATGAGGGTACCTACGAGCAGTACTTC
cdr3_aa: CASSFRHEGTYEQYF

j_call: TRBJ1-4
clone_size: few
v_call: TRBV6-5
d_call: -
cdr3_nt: TGTGCCAGCAGCCCCACAGGGAGTGACGAAAAACTGTTTTTT
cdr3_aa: CASSPTGSDEKLFF

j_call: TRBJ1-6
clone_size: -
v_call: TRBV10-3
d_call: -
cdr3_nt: TGTGCCATCAGTTACGGGAGCTCCTATAATTCACCCCTCCACTTT
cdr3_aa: CAISYGSSYNSPLHF

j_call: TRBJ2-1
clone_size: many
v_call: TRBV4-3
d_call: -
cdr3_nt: TGCGCCAGCAGCCAAGGCAGGGACCATGAGCAGTTCTTC
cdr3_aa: CASSQGRDHEQFF

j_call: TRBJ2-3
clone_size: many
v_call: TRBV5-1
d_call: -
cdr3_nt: TGCGCCAGCAGCACCGTACCGGCCACAGATACGCAGTATTTT
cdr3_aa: CASSTVPATDTQYF

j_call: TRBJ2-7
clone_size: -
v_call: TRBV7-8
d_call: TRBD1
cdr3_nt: TGTGCCAGCAGCTCGACAGGGGGCACCGAGCAGTACTTC
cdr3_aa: CASSSTGGTEQYF

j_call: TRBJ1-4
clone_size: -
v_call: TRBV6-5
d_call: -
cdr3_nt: TGTGCCAGCAGTTACTCGGCAGGGGTTGAAAAACTGTTTTTT
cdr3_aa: CASSYSAGVEKLFF

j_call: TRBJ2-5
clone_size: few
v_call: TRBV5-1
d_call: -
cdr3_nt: TGCGCCAGCAGCCCCGCAGTTGGGGGCGGGGAGACCCAGTACTTC
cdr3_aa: CASSPAVGGGETQYF

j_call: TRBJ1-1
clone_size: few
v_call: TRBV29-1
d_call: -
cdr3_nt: TGCAGCGTTGAAATCACGGTGGGCACTGAAGCTTTCTTT
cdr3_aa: CSVEITVGTEAFF

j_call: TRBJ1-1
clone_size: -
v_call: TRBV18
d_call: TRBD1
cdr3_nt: TGTGCCAGCTCACCACGGGACAGGGGGCGGGAGACTGAAGCTTTCTTT
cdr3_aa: CASSPRDRGRETEAFF

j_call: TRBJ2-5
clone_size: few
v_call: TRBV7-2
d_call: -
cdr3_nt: TGTGCCAGCAGCTTAGTTTCGGTACAAGAGACCCAGTACTTC
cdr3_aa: CASSLVSVQETQYF

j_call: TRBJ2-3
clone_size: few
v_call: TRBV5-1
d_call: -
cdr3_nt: TGCGCCAGCAGCCCCGCGGGCCGCCCTAACACAGATACGCAGTATTTT
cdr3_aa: CASSPAGRPNTDTQYF

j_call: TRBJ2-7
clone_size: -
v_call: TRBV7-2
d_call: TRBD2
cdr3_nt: TGTGCCAGCAGATCGGCGGGGGGGCGTTACGAGCAGTACTTC
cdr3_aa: CASRSAGGRYEQYF

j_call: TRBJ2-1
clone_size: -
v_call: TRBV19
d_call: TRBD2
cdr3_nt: TGTGCCAGTAGTAACGGCGGGGGGCGGTGGAACAATGAGCGGTTCTTC
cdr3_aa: CASSNGGGRWNNERFF

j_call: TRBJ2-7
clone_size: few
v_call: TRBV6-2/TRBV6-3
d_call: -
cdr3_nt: TGTGCCAGCAGTTACTCGACCACAGCCCGCTCCTACGAGCAGTACTTC
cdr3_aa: CASSYSTTARSYEQYF

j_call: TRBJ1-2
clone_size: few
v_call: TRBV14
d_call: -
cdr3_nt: TGTGCCAGCAGCCAAGACGAGACAGAGCACTATGGCTACACCTTC
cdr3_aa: CASSQDETEHYGYTF

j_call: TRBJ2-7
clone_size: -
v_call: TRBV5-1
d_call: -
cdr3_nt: TGCGCCAGCAGCTTGGGACAGGCCTACTACGAGCAGTACTTC
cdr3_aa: CASSLGQAYYEQYF

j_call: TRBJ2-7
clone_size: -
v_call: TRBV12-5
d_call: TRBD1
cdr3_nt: TGTGCTAGATGGACAGGGAGCCACGAGCAGTACTTC
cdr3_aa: CARWTGSHEQYF

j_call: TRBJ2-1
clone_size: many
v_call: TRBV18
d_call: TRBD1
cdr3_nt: TGTGCCAGCTCAGGGGACAGACAGGCCAATGAGCAGTTCTTC
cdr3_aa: CASSGDRQANEQFF

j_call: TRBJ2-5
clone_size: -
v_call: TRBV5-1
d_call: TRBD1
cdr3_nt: TGCGCCAGCAGCTTGCCAACAGGGGTGGAGACCCAGTACTTC
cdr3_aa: CASSLPTGVETQYF